The 3 T cell receptor beta chains given below trace back to one sample, sequenced in a study of T cell responses to AZD1222 COVID-19 vaccine. Profiled with immunoSEQ multiplex PCR; TCRdb holds only in-frame clones, not every one. The table lists roughly 110,000 clones, 88% of them singletons, with less than 6.5% in the top ten. Here the sequenced sample was peripheral blood, taken 28 days after the second AZD1222 dose. The origin of the receptors is an adult who received the AZD1222 COVID-19 vaccine.

The rearrangement links TRBV5-4 to TRBJ2-5; 9 positions agree with TRBD2. Trimming at V came to 0 bases and at J to 2 bases, leaving 2 bases not matched to a gene. This CDR3 region has 15 residues. Germline assignment: CDR1 SGHNT and CDR2 YYREEE (reference sequence). The CDR3 DNA sequence: TGTGCCAGCAGCTTGGGACTAGCGGCTCAAGAGACCCAGTACTTC. It is translated as CASSLGLAAQETQYF.

A few counts support this clone. The chain joins TRBV5-5 to TRBJ1-4, with D hard to call. In germline, CDR1 is SGHKS, CDR2 YYEKEE (reference sequence). The CDR3 extends over 17 amino acids. V lost 4 bases and J lost 5, with 21 bases in between. In DNA form, the CDR3 reads TGTGCCAGCAGCCCCAGTTTATATACTGTGGGGAATGAAAAACTGTTTTTT. This codes for CASSPSLYTVGNEKLFF.

The chain employs TRBV5-6 and TRBJ1-1, with a weak D call TRBD1 (5 bases). V gave up 0 bases and J gave up 7 bases, with 7 bases separating them. Germline V gene sequence: CDR1 SGHDT, CDR2 YYEEEE. There are 12 residues in the CDR3. The CDR3 sequence: CASSLAQGEAFF. CDR3 bases: TGTGCCAGCAGCTTGGCGCAGGGTGAAGCTTTCTTT.